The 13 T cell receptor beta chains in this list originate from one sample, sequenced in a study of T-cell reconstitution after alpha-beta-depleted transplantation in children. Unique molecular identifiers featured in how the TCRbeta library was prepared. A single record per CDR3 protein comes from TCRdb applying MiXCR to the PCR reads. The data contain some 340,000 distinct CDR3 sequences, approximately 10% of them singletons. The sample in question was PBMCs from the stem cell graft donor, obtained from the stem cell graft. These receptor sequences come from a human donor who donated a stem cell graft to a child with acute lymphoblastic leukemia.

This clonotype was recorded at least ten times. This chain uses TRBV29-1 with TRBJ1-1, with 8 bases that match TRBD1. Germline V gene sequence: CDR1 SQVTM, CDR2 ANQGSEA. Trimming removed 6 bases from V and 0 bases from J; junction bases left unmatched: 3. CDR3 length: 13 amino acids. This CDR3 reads CSVLTGVNTEAFF. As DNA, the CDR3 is TGCAGCGTGTTGACAGGGGTGAACACTGAAGCTTTCTTT.

This chain's CDR3 is CASSTGTSGLGEQFF. CDR3 bases: TGTGCCAGCAGCACCGGGACTAGCGGCTTAGGTGAGCAGTTCTTC. This chain connects TRBV3-1 to TRBJ2-1; the match to TRBD2 covers 11 bases. This CDR3 has 15 amino acids. The V and J ends lost 5 bases and 9 bases, in that order; junction bases with no gene match: 9. From germline, CDR1 is LGHDT and CDR2 YNNKEL (reference sequence).

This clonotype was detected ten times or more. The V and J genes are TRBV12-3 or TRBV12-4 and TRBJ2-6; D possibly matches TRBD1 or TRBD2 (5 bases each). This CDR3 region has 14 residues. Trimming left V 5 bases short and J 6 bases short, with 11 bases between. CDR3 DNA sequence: TGTGCCAGCAGTAGCCGGGACGAGGCCAACGTCCTGACTTTC. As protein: CASSSRDEANVLTF.

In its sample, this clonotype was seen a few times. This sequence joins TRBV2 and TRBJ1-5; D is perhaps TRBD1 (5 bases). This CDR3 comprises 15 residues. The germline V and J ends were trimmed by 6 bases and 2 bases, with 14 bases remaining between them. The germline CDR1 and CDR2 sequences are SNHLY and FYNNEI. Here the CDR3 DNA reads TGTGCCAGCAGAGCCGGGACGGTGGGCAATCAGCCCCAGCATTTT. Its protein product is CASRAGTVGNQPQHF.

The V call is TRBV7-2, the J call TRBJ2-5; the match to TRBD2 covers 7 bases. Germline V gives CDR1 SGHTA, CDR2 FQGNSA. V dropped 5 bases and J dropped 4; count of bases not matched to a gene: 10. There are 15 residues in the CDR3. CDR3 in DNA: TGTGCCAGCAGCCGGACTAGGCGGGCGGTAGAGACCCAGTACTTC. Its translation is CASSRTRRAVETQYF.

The CDR3 spells CSSFPSYNEQFF. The CDR3 DNA reads as TGCAGTTCTTTTCCTTCCTACAATGAGCAGTTCTTC. V usage is TRBV20-1 and J usage is TRBJ2-1, with D unresolved. The CDR3 has 12 residues. The germline CDR1 and CDR2 sequences are DFQATT and SNEGSKA (reference sequence). V was shortened by 8 bases and J by 1 base, with 9 bases between the two germline ends.

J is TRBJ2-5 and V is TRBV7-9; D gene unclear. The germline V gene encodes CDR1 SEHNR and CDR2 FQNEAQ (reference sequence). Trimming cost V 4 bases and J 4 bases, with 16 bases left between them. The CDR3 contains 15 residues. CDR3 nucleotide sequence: TGTGCCAGCAGCTCTTTTCTAGTGCGCACAGAGACCCAGTACTTC. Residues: CASSSFLVRTETQYF.

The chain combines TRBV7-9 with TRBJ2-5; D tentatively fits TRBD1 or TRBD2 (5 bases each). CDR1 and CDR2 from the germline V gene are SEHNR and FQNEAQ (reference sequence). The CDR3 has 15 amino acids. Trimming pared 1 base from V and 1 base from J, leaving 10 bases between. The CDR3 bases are TGTGCCAGCAGCTTAGATGGGGGTGGCCAAGAGACCCAGTACTTC. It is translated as CASSLDGGGQETQYF.

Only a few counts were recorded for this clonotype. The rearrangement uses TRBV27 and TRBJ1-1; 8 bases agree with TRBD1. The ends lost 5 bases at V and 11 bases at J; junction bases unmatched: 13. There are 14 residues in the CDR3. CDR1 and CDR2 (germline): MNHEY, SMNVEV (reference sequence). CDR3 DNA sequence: TGTGCCAGCAGTGTTAAAGGACAGGGTTCGGGGGCTTTCTTT. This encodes CASSVKGQGSGAFF.

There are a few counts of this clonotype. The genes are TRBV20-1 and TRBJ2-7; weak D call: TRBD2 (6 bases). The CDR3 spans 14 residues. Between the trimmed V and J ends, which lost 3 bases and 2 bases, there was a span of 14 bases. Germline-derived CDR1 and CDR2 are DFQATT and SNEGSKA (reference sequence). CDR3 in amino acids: CSARGLATPYEQYF. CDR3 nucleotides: TGCAGTGCTAGGGGTCTAGCGACCCCCTACGAGCAGTACTTC.

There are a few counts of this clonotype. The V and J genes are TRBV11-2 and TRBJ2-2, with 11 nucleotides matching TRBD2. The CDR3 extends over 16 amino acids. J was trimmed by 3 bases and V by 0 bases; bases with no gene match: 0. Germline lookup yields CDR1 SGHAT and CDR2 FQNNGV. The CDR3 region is CASSLELAGDTGELFF. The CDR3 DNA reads TGTGCCAGCAGCTTAGAACTAGCGGGAGACACCGGGGAGCTGTTTTTT.

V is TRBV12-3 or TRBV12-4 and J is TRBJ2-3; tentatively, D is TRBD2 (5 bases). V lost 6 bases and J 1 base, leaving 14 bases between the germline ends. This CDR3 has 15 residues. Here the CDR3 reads CASRALVLGTDTQYF. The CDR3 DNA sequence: TGTGCCAGCAGAGCACTAGTATTAGGCACAGATACGCAGTATTTT.

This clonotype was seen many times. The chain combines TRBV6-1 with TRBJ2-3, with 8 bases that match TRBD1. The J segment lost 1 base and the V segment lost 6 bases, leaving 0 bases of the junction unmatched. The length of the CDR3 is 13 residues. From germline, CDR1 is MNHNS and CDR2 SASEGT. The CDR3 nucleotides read TGTGCCAGCAGGACAGGGGGCACAGATACGCAGTATTTT. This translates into CASRTGGTDTQYF.